This TCR beta chain was sequenced in a study of T-cell memory formation after mild COVID-19. Study results and limitations: Researchers found some responding clones in pre-infection memory, a sign that cross-reactive memory joined. Contracting CD4+ clones lay largely in CM and EM, with CD8+ ones residing in EMRA.

This clonotype showed up just a few times. The antigen remains undetermined. TCRdb itself ran the 5' RACE reads through MiXCR, one entry per CDR3 protein. This table has almost 250,000 distinct CDR3 sequences, less than 20% appearing once. This CDR3 region has 13 residues. CDR1 and CDR2 from the germline V gene are SGHAT and FQNNGV. Trimming took 11 bases from V and 9 from J; bases not matched to a gene: 13. The receptor was isolated from an adult woman who had mild COVID-19 (a few samples of this study predate the infection). Cell type and time point are not known. The sequenced material came from PBMCs or a T cell subset sorted from them (not recorded which). The chain combines TRBV11-2 with TRBJ2-1, with TRBD2 matching over 7 bases. The CDR3 region has the DNA TGTGCCTGGGCGAGGGAGGGCCACAGTGAGCAGTTCTTC. It codes for CAWAREGHSEQFF.